Each of the 15 T cell receptor beta chains below was sequenced from the same sample in a study of regulatory T cells in long-lasting Graves disease. Time point in this sample: newly diagnosed GD, antithyroid drugs for less than 3 months. PBMC-extracted RNA yielded the TCR library. Assembly of TCR beta libraries relied on iRepertoire HTBI primers together with Arm-PCR of CDR3 regions. MiXCR, run by TCRdb on the multiplex PCR reads, gives a single entry per CDR3 protein. The sample holds around 400,000 distinct CDR3 sequences, roughly 12% seen once. The same specimen was also included in a second study, on T cells in Graves' hyperthyroidism and ophthalmopathy.

Material: peripheral blood mononuclear cells (PBMCs), obtained at new diagnosis, from a patient treated with antithyroid drugs. Receptors originate from a young woman with Graves disease.

This clonotype was found many times. The chain joins TRBV7-2 to TRBJ1-5; TRBD1 agrees at 8 bases. Germline assignment: CDR1 SGHTA and CDR2 FQGNSA. The CDR3 is 13 residues long. V lost 2 bases and J lost 8; bases outside the gene matches: 2. The CDR3 sequence: CASSLTQGEPQHF. The CDR3 DNA is TGTGCCAGCAGCTTAACACAGGGGGAGCCCCAGCATTTT.

The sample holds many counts of this clonotype. This chain connects TRBV10-2 to TRBJ1-1, with D possibly being TRBD1 (5 bases). The germline CDR1 and CDR2 sequences are WSHSY and SAAADI. The CDR3 consists of 14 residues. The V and J ends lost 3 bases and 5 bases respectively, with 13 bases between them. The CDR3 loop is CASSEGRGWTEAFF. The CDR3 DNA reads as TGCGCCAGCAGTGAAGGGAGGGGATGGACTGAAGCTTTCTTT.

This clonotype was recorded many times. The gene calls are TRBV18 and TRBJ1-1; the D gene is possibly TRBD1 (6 bases). Germline CDR1 is KGHSH and CDR2 is LQKENI. The CDR3 runs to 15 residues. With 8 bases removed from V and 0 bases from J, the gap between germline ends came to 16 bases. The CDR3 nucleotides read TGTGCCAGCAGCCCTTGGACAGAGTTGAACACTGAAGCTTTCTTT. Translated, it gives CASSPWTELNTEAFF.

This clonotype was seen a few times. This chain connects TRBV5-1 to TRBJ1-2, with D perhaps matching TRBD1 (5 bases). The ends were cut back, 2 bases at V and 6 bases at J, with 14 bases in the middle. In germline, CDR1 is SGHRS, CDR2 YFSETQ. CDR3 length equals 14 residues. CDR3 region: CASSFYSGGDGYTF. CDR3 in DNA: TGCGCCAGCAGCTTCTACTCTGGGGGAGATGGCTACACCTTC.

In its sample, this clonotype was seen a few times. V and J are TRBV6-1 and TRBJ1-5; tentatively, D is TRBD1 (5 bases). With 6 bases removed from V and 0 bases from J, the gap between germline ends came to 21 bases. The germline V gene has CDR1 MNHNS and CDR2 SASEGT. The CDR3 runs 18 residues. The CDR3 loop is CASSQYGQVWHSNQPQHF. CDR3 nucleotide sequence: TGTGCCAGCAGCCAATACGGACAAGTATGGCATAGCAATCAGCCCCAGCATTTT.

This clonotype was observed at least ten times. For the CDR3, the DNA is TGCAGCGGGCTAGCGGGTGGCTCCTACGAGCAGTACTTC. This codes for CSGLAGGSYEQYF. The chain links TRBV20-1 to TRBJ2-7, with 8 bases identical to TRBD2. The germline gives CDR1 DFQATT, CDR2 SNEGSKA (reference sequence). This CDR3 spans 13 amino acids.

In its sample, this clonotype was seen many times. This rearrangement joins TRBV28 to TRBJ2-5, with 9 bases lining up with TRBD2. Germline values: CDR1 MDHEN, CDR2 SYDVKM. This CDR3 is built from 14 residues. V gave up 2 bases and J gave up 4 bases; unmatched junction bases: 2. The CDR3 sequence: CASSLGGRGETQYF. The CDR3 nucleotides are TGTGCCAGCAGTTTAGGCGGGAGGGGAGAGACCCAGTACTTC.

V and J are TRBV11-2 and TRBJ1-2; D is ambiguous. Germline assignment: CDR1 SGHAT and CDR2 FQNNGV. This CDR3 has 13 residues. V was clipped by 7 bases and J by 3 bases, with 12 bases between them. CDR3 protein: CASKAAWDYGYTF. CDR3 nucleotides: TGTGCCAGCAAGGCAGCTTGGGACTATGGCTACACCTTC.

This clonotype was observed many times. The junction and the germline gene differ at one end; a read error may be behind it. This chain uses TRBV5-1 with TRBJ2-1; 7 nucleotides align to TRBD2. This CDR3 is built from 14 residues. Germline CDR1 is SGHRS and CDR2 is YFSETQ. The CDR3 DNA is TGTGCCAGCAGCTTGGCGGGAGTCTGGAATGAGCAGTTCTTC. Its protein product is CASSLAGVWNEQFF.

Many counts were recorded for this clonotype. CDR3 nucleotide sequence: TGTGCCAGCAGTGAAGCGGCCGAAACGAGCTACGAGCAGTACGTC. It specifies CASSEAAETSYEQYV. The chain uses TRBV2 and TRBJ2-7; D gene ambiguous. CDR3 length: 15 residues. V lost 0 bases to trimming and J lost 3 bases, with 12 bases between them. Germline V CDR1 and CDR2: SNHLY, FYNNEI.

This clonotype was recorded at least ten times. The CDR3 reads CASSLDLFRNWGTDTQYF. As DNA, the CDR3 is TGTGCCAGCAGCTTAGACCTCTTTAGAAATTGGGGCACAGATACGCAGTATTTT. This chain uses TRBV11-2 with TRBJ2-3; D remains ambiguous. The CDR3 has 18 amino acids. Trimming left V 0 bases short and J 1 base short, with 17 bases between. Germline loops: CDR1 SGHAT, CDR2 FQNNGV.

This clonotype was found many times. The gene calls are TRBV10-3 and TRBJ2-7; the D gene could be TRBD1 or TRBD2 (5 bases each). Trimming took 6 bases from V and 2 from J, leaving 17 bases between them. CDR1 and CDR2 from the germline V gene are ENHRY and SYGVKD. The CDR3 spans 15 residues. The CDR3 is CAIRPRDGLTYEQYF. CDR3 in DNA: TGTGCCATCAGACCCCGGGACGGCCTTACCTACGAGCAGTACTTC.

This clonotype occurred many times. The V call is TRBV29-1, the J call TRBJ2-1; 8 bases fit TRBD2. Germline-derived CDR1 and CDR2 are SQVTM and ANQGSEA. The CDR3 length is 13 residues. V gave up 8 bases and J gave up 2 bases; unmatched junction bases: 5. DNA of the CDR3: TGCAGCACGCTAGCGGGTACCTACAATGAGCAGTTCTTC. Translation gives CSTLAGTYNEQFF.

This clonotype was recorded at least ten times. The chain couples TRBV20-1 to TRBJ1-6; D possibly corresponds to TRBD1 (6 bases). CDR1 DFQATT and CDR2 SNEGSKA come from the germline V gene (reference sequence). Trimming took off 1 base at V and 8 bases at J, with 21 bases between the two ends. The CDR3 covers 17 residues. The DNA of the CDR3 is TGCAGTGCTAGAGCCCCACCCAGACAGGTCTGGGATTCACCCCTCCACTTT. This codes for CSARAPPRQVWDSPLHF.

The V call is TRBV29-1, the J call TRBJ2-1; D unresolved. The CDR3 is made up of 12 amino acids. V lost 4 bases and J 6 bases, leaving 10 bases between the germline ends. The V gene's germline CDR1 is SQVTM and CDR2 ANQGSEA. CDR3 amino acids: CSVVIQFNEQFF. The CDR3, as DNA: TGCAGCGTTGTTATTCAGTTCAATGAGCAGTTCTTC.